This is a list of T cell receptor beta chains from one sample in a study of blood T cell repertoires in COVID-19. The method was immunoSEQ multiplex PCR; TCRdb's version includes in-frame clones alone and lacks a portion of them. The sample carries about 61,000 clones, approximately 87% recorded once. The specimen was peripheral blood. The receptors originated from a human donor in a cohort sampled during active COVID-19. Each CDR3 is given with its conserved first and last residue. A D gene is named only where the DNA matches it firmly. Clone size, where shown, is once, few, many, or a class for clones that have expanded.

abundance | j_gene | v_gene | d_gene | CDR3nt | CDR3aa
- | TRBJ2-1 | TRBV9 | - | TGTGCCAGCAGCCCCCATCAGAGGACTACCAACAACAATGAGCAGTTCTTC | CASSPHQRTTNNNEQFF
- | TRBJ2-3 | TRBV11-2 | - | TGTGCCAGCAGCCCCGGATTTAGCCGCACAGATACGCAGTATTTT | CASSPGFSRTDTQYF
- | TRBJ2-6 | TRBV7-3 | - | TGTGCCAGCAGCTTATTTCGGGTTCCCGGGGCCAACGTCCTGACTTTC | CASSLFRVPGANVLTF
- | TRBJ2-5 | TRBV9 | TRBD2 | TGTGCCAGCAGCGTTTCCGGGAGGGGGGAGACCCAGTACTTC | CASSVSGRGETQYF
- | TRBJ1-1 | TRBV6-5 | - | TGTGCCAGCAATTCGGACACTGAAGCTTTCTTT | CASNSDTEAFF
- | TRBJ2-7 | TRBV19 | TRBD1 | TGTGCCAGTAGTATCGGGACAGGGACTTACGAGCAGTACTTC | CASSIGTGTYEQYF
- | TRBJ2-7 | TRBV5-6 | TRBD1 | TGTGCCAGCAGCTACGGGACAGCCTCCTACGAGCAGTACTTC | CASSYGTASYEQYF
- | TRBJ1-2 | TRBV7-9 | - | TGTGCCAGCAGCCCGGGGGGGGATGGCTACACCTTC | CASSPGGDGYTF
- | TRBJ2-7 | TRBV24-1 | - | TGTGCCACCAGTGATATAGTTGGCGAGCAGTACTTC | CATSDIVGEQYF
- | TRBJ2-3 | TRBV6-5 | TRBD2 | TGTGCCAGCAGGGAGACTAGCGGGGGCACAGATACGCAGTATTTT | CASRETSGGTDTQYF
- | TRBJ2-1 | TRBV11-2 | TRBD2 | TGTGCCAGCAGCTCACTAGCGGGATCGGGAAATGAGCAGTTCTTC | CASSSLAGSGNEQFF
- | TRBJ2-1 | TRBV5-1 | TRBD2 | TGCGCCAGCAGCTCCGCCCTTACTAGCGGGGGGTACTACAATGAGCAGTTCTTC | CASSSALTSGGYYNEQFF
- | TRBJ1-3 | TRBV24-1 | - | TGTGCCACCAGTGATCGGGTTCGACGGTGGGACACCATATATTTT | CATSDRVRRWDTIYF
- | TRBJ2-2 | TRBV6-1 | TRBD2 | TGTGCCAGCAGTGAAGCGCTTCGGGGTCTAGCGGGAGCCACCGGGGAGCTGTTTTTT | CASSEALRGLAGATGELFF
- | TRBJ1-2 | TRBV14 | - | TGTGCCAGCAGCCGAAGCCCTAACTATGGCTACACCTTC | CASSRSPNYGYTF
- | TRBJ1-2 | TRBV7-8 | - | TGTGCCAGCAGCTTAGTCCCCCTGACTACGGCAAGTGGCTACACCTTC | CASSLVPLTTASGYTF
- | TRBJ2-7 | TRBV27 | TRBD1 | TGTGCCAGCGGGGGACAGGGAGTACACGAGCAGTACTTC | CASGGQGVHEQYF
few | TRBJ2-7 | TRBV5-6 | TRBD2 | TGTGCCAGCAGGTATAGCGGGGCCTACGAGCAGTACTTC | CASRYSGAYEQYF
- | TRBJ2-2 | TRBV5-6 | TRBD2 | TGTGCCAGCAGCCTGGAGGCTAGCGGGAACACCGGGGAGCTGTTTTTT | CASSLEASGNTGELFF
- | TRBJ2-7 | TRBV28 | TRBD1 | TGTGCCAGCAGCCCCGACAGGGGCCCCAGGGAGGAGCAGTACTTC | CASSPDRGPREEQYF
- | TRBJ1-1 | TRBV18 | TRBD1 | TGTGCCAGCTCACCACCGGGGACAGGGAACACTGAAGCTTTCTTT | CASSPPGTGNTEAFF
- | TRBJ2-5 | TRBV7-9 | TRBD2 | TGTGCCAGCAGCTTAGTGGCGGGGGGGCTCGAGACCCAGTACTTC | CASSLVAGGLETQYF
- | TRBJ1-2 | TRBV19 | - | TGTGCCAGTGGCGGGGTCGGGGGAAACTATGGCTACACCTTC | CASGGVGGNYGYTF
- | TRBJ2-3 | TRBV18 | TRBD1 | TGTGCCAGCTCGCCCTCCGGACAGGTGGATTATGGTACGCAGTATTTT | CASSPSGQVDYGTQYF
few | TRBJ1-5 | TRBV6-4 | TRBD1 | TGTGCCAGCAGCGAGGGGGCGAATCAGCCCCAGCATTTT | CASSEGANQPQHF
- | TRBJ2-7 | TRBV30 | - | TGTGCCTGGAGTTGGGGGGAGACATCGGAGCAGTACTTC | CAWSWGETSEQYF
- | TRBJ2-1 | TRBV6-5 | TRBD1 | TGTGCCAGCAGCCGCGACAGGGCCGCCTACAATGAGCAGTTCTTC | CASSRDRAAYNEQFF
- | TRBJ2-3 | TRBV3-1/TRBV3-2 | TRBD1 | TGTGCCAGCAGCCTGGGACAGGGGGAGACAGATACGCAGTATTTT | CASSLGQGETDTQYF
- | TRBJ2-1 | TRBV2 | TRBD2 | TGTGCCAGCAGTGGGACTAGCGGGGCCCACAATGAGCAGTTCTTC | CASSGTSGAHNEQFF
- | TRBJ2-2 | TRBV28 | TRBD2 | TGTGCCAGCAGTCCGGGTAGCGGGAGCTTCACCGGGGAGCTGTTTTTT | CASSPGSGSFTGELFF
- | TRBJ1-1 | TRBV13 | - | TGTGCCAGCAGCTTAGGTTGGCAGTTGAACACTGAAGCTTTCTTT | CASSLGWQLNTEAFF
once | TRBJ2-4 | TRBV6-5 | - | TGTGCCAGCGCCGGGTCCGGATTCGCCAAAAACATTCAGTACTTC | CASAGSGFAKNIQYF
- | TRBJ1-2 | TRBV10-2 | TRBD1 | TGCGCCAGCGGGACAGGGCCGGGTGGCTACACCTTC | CASGTGPGGYTF
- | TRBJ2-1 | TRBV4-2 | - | TGTGCCAGCAGCCAACTCACAGGTAGATACAATGAGCAGTTCTTC | CASSQLTGRYNEQFF
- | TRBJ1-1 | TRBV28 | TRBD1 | TGTGCCAGCAGTCCTGGACAGGGGTGGACTGAAGCTTTCTTT | CASSPGQGWTEAFF
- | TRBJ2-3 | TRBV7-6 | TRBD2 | TGTGCCAGCAGCTTAGATCGACTAGCGGGAGCCGTAGATACGCAGTATTTT | CASSLDRLAGAVDTQYF
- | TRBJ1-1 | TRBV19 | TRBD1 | TGTGCCAGTAGTATAGATCCGGACAGGGGAGGCACTGAAGCTTTCTTT | CASSIDPDRGGTEAFF
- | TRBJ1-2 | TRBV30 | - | TGTGCCTGGACTGGCGGGTTGACTGGCTACACCTTC | CAWTGGLTGYTF
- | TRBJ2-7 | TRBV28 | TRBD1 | TGTGCCAGCAGTATGGACAGGGGCTACGAGCAGTACTTC | CASSMDRGYEQYF
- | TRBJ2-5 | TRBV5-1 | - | TGCGCCAGCAGCTTGGAATTATCGGGGGTCGGCGAGACCCAGTACTTC | CASSLELSGVGETQYF
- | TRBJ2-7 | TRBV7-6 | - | TGTGCCAGCAGCTCCGTCAGGAAGGGGTACGAGCAGTACTTC | CASSSVRKGYEQYF
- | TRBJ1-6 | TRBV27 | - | TGTGCCAGCAGTTCCCGGGGGGGGGAACGCTATAATTCACCCCTCCACTTT | CASSSRGGERYNSPLHF
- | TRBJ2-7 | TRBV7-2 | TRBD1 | TGTGCCAGCAGCCTTGGAAGGGACAGGGTAGGCGAGCAGTACTTC | CASSLGRDRVGEQYF
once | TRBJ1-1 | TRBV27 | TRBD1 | TGTGCCAGCAGTCAGGGGCAGGGGGAGGTTGGCACTGAAGCTTTCTTT | CASSQGQGEVGTEAFF
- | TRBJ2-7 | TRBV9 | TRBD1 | TGTGCCAGCAGCGCGACAGGGGGCGGAAGCGGGCGCAACGAGCAGTACTTC | CASSATGGGSGRNEQYF
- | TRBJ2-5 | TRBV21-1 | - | TGTGCCAGCAGCAAAACAGAGAGGACAGCCAGCCGACGAGAAGAGACCCAGTACTTC | CASSKTERTASRREETQYF
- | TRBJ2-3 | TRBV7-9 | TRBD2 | TGTGCCAGCAGCTTAGGACTAGCGGGAACCACAGATACGCAGTATTTT | CASSLGLAGTTDTQYF
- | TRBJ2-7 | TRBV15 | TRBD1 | TGTGCCACCAGCGGAAGGGGGCGTGGAATTGGCGAGCAGTACTTC | CATSGRGRGIGEQYF